This T cell receptor (beta chain) is from a study of blood T cell repertoires in COVID-19. Germline V lookup: CDR1 LGHNT, CDR2 FRNRAP. The CDR3 extends over 15 amino acids. Unmatched junction bases numbered 1, after V lost 2 bases and J lost 0 bases. Assay used: immunoSEQ multiplex PCR; TCRdb lists only in-frame clones, some missing. In the table there are a few hundred thousand clones, roughly nine tenths of which are singletons. Sequencing input: peripheral blood. This chain uses TRBV12-5 with TRBJ1-3, with 7 bases that match TRBD1. The sequence was collected from a woman aged 60-75 years with COVID-19, enrolled during active disease. The CDR3 bases are TGTGCTAGTGGTTTGAGGGACAGCTCTGGAAACACCATATATTTT. This encodes CASGLRDSSGNTIYF.